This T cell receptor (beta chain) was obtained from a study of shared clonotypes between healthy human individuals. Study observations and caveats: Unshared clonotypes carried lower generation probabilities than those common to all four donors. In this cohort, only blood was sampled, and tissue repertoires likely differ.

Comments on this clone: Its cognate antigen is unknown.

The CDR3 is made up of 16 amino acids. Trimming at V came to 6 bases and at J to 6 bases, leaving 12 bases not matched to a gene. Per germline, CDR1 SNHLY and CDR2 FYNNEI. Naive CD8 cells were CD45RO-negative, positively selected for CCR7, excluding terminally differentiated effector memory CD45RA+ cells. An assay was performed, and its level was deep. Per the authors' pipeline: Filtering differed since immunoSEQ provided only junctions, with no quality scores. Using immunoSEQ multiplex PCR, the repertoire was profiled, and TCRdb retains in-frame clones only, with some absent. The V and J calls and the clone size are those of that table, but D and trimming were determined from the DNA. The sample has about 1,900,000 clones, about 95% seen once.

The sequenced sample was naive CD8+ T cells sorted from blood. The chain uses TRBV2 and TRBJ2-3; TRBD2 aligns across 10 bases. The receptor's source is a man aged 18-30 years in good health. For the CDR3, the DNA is TGTGCCAGCAGACGCTTTAGCGGGGGGCCATCGGATACGCAGTATTTT. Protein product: CASRRFSGGPSDTQYF. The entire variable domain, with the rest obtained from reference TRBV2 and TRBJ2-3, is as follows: EPEVTQTPSHQVTQMGQEVILRCVPISNHLYFYWYRQILGQKVEFLVSFYNNEISEKSEIFDDQFSVERPDGSNFTLKIRSTKLEDSAMYFCASRRFSGGPSDTQYFGPGTRLTVL.